The rows below give T cell receptor beta chains drawn from one sample of a study of patients and donors after allogeneic stem cell transplantation. TCRdb reanalysed the RT-PCR reads using MiXCR and keeps one entry per CDR3 protein. The repertoire includes about 230,000 distinct CDR3 sequences, 13% to 15% of them detected once, and 9.5% to 13% sits in the top ten. Sequenced: blood, either unsorted or a sorted T cell fraction (not recorded which). These receptors originate from a human donor who was either an allogeneic HSCT recipient or a stem cell or donor lymphocyte infusion donor (not recorded which). It is not recorded whose cells these are; they may come from a transplant donor. CDR3s include the opening cysteine and the closing phenylalanine or tryptophan. A D gene is named only where the DNA matches it firmly. Some rows have no size entry. The others give once, few or many, or a class for an expanded clone.

V gene	clone size	J gene	D gene	CDR3 protein	CDR3 DNA
TRBV20-1	once	TRBJ1-1	TRBD1	CSASDRGSMNTEAFF	TGCAGTGCTAGCGACAGGGGGAGCATGAACACTGAAGCTTTCTTT
TRBV12-3/TRBV12-4	many	TRBJ2-2	TRBD1	CASSSPGTGMTGELFF	TGTGCCAGCAGTTCACCCGGGACAGGGATGACCGGGGAGCTGTTTTTT
TRBV5-6	NA	TRBJ1-6	NA	CASTLGQRGNSPLHF	TGTGCCAGCACTCTTGGACAGCGTGGGAATTCACCCCTCCACTTT
TRBV5-1	many	TRBJ2-1	NA	CASSIPGLYNEQFF	TGCGCCAGCAGCATACCAGGACTGTACAATGAGCAGTTCTTC
TRBV20-1	many	TRBJ1-5	TRBD1	CSAEGPGQRRDQPQHF	TGCAGTGCAGAAGGCCCGGGACAGAGGAGAGATCAGCCCCAGCATTTT
TRBV4-3	NA	TRBJ2-3	TRBD1	CASSQDENRGSDTQYF	TGCGCCAGCAGCCAAGATGAAAACAGGGGTTCCGATACGCAGTATTTT
TRBV7-6	many	TRBJ2-3	TRBD2	CASSNLAGGPQDTQYF	TGTGCCAGCAGCAACCTAGCGGGGGGGCCGCAAGATACGCAGTATTTT
TRBV12-3/TRBV12-4	many	TRBJ1-1	NA	CASSRTDTFTEAFF	TGTGCCAGCAGTCGGACAGACACCTTCACTGAAGCTTTCTTT
TRBV27	few	TRBJ1-1	NA	CATSGVVGKAFF	TGTGCCACCTCAGGGGTCGTGGGGAAAGCTTTCTTT
TRBV7-2	NA	TRBJ2-2	NA	CASSSTRTGELFF	TGTGCCAGCAGCTCCACTAGAACCGGGGAGCTGTTTTTT
TRBV9	NA	TRBJ1-2	NA	CASSVGAAEIYGYTF	TGTGCCAGCAGCGTGGGGGCCGCAGAGATCTATGGCTACACCTTC
TRBV6-6	few	TRBJ2-1	NA	CASGIGTSNEQFF	TGTGCCAGCGGAATAGGGACTTCTAATGAGCAGTTCTTC
TRBV20-1	few	TRBJ2-3	TRBD2	CSANGLAGVVDTQYF	TGCAGTGCTAATGGACTAGCGGGAGTTGTAGATACGCAGTATTTT
TRBV11-1	many	TRBJ2-5	NA	CASSPTTGKGGYQETQYF	TGTGCCAGCAGCCCCACGACAGGGAAAGGAGGGTACCAAGAGACCCAGTACTTC
TRBV14	few	TRBJ2-7	TRBD2	CASSQGLAGLYEQYF	TGTGCCAGCAGCCAAGGACTAGCGGGGCTCTACGAGCAGTACTTC
TRBV25-1	NA	TRBJ2-3	NA	CASSARRPGGNTDTQYF	TGTGCCAGCAGTGCACGTCGGCCCGGGGGAAACACAGATACGCAGTATTTT
TRBV19	NA	TRBJ2-4	TRBD2	CASGGTSGSRHIQYF	TGTGCCAGTGGAGGGACTAGCGGGAGTAGGCACATTCAGTACTTC
TRBV29-1	few	TRBJ1-1	NA	CSVEEGLNTEAFF	TGCAGCGTTGAAGAGGGACTTAACACTGAAGCTTTCTTT
TRBV6-5	few	TRBJ2-3	TRBD2	CASSYLGLAGVGDTQYF	TGTGCCAGCAGTTACTTGGGCCTAGCGGGAGTCGGCGATACGCAGTATTTT
TRBV6-1	NA	TRBJ1-5	TRBD1	CASRLTGTGGARPQHF	TGTGCCAGCAGGTTAACCGGGACAGGGGGCGCGCGGCCCCAGCATTTT
TRBV5-1	few	TRBJ2-3	TRBD2	CASSSSPGGRTDTQYF	TGCGCCAGCAGCTCCTCTCCGGGGGGGCGGACAGATACGCAGTATTTT
TRBV28	few	TRBJ2-7	NA	CASLGQLLYEQYF	TGTGCCAGCTTGGGCCAGCTCCTCTACGAGCAGTACTTC
TRBV10-3	few	TRBJ2-5	TRBD1	CAISEPTGGWETQYF	TGTGCCATCAGTGAGCCCACAGGGGGCTGGGAGACCCAGTACTTC
TRBV10-3	many	TRBJ1-5	TRBD1	CAIRGTGAQPQHF	TGTGCCATCAGGGGGACAGGGGCTCAGCCCCAGCATTTT
TRBV9	many	TRBJ2-5	NA	CASSVATGQETQYF	TGTGCCAGCAGCGTAGCAACGGGGCAAGAGACCCAGTACTTC
TRBV7-9	NA	TRBJ2-7	TRBD2	CASSLDAGGALEQYF	TGTGCCAGCAGCTTAGACGCCGGGGGGGCCCTCGAGCAGTACTTC
TRBV30	few	TRBJ2-1	NA	CAWSLGELADNEQFF	TGTGCCTGGAGCCTAGGGGAGTTGGCAGACAATGAGCAGTTCTTC
TRBV5-1	few	TRBJ1-1	NA	CASSLDDRCGENTEAFF	TGCGCCAGCAGCTTGGACGACAGGTGTGGGGAGAACACTGAAGCTTTCTTT
TRBV7-2	NA	TRBJ2-4	NA	CASSLSGTNKNIQYF	TGTGCCAGCAGCCTATCCGGGACAAATAAAAACATTCAGTACTTC
TRBV7-9	NA	TRBJ2-1	TRBD2	CASSSQGGLAVNEQFF	TGTGCCAGCAGCTCCCAGGGGGGACTAGCGGTAAATGAGCAGTTCTTC